Below, one T cell receptor (beta chain) is given with its context. Antigen specificity is unknown. Via MiXCR, TCRdb re-called the 5' RACE reads, giving one row per CDR3 protein. The sample shows about 490,000 distinct CDR3 sequences, approximately 14% of them seen only once. These data are taken from a study of identical twins. Study-wide points: The models gave estimates that fell short of the out-of-frame TCR alpha sharing seen in monozygotic twins. Abundant beta clonotypes from cord blood bore fewer insertions; memory repertoires lacked this pattern.

Separately, the same data were catalogued under a study of yellow fever vaccine responses in identical twins.

The sample was CD4+ T cells sorted from blood. The sequence derives from a woman between 18 and 29 years old in good health.

CDR3 DNA: TGTGCCAGCAGCCCCCTTGGGCGTGGAGATACGCAGTATTTT. It codes for CASSPLGRGDTQYF. J is TRBJ2-3 and V is TRBV14; D is unresolved. V was shortened by 4 bases and J by 5 bases, with 13 bases between the two germline ends. Looked up from germline, CDR1 is SGHDN and CDR2 is FVKESK. The CDR3 totals 14 residues.